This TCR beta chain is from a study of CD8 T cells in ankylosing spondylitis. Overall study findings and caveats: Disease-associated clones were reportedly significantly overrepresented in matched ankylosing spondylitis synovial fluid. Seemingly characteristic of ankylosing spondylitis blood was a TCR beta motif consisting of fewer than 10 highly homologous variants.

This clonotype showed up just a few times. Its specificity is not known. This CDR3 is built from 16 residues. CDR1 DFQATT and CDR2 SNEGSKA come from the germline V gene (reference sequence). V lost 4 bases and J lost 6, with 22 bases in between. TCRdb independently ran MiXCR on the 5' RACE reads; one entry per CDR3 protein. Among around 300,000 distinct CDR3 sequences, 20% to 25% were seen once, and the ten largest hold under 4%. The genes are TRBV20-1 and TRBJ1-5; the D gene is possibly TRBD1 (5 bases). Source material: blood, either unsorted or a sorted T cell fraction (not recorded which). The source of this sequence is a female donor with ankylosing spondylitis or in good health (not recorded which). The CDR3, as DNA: TGCAGTGCTACCCACGCAGGCAGGGTCATTGGTCAGCCCCAGCATTTT. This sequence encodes CSATHAGRVIGQPQHF.